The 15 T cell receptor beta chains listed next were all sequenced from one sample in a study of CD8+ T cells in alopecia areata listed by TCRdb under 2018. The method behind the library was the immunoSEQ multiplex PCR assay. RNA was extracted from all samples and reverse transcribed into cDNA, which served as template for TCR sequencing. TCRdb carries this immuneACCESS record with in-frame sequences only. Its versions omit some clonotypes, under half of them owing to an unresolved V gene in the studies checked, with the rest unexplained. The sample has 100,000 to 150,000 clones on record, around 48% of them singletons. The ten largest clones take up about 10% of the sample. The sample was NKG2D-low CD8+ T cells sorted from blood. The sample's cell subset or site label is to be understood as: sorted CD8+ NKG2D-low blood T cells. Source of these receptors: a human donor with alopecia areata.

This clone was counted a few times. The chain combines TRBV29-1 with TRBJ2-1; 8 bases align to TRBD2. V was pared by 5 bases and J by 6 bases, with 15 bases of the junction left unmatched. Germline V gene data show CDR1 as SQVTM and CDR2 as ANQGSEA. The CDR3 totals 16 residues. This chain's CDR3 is CSVPRAYSGGGNEQFF. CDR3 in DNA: TGCAGCGTTCCCAGGGCCTACAGCGGGGGAGGCAATGAGCAGTTCTTC.

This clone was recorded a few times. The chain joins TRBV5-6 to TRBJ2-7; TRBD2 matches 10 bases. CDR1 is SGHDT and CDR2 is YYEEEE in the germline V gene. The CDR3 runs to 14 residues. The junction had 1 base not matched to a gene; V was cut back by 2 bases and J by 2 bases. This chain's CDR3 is CASSFGLAAYEQYF. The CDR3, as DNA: TGTGCCAGCAGCTTCGGACTAGCGGCCTACGAGCAGTACTTC.

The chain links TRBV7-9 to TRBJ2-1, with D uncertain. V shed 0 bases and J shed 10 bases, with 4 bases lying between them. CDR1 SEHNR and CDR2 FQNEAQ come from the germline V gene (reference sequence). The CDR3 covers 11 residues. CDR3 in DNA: TGTGCCAGCAGCTTAGCCCGCGAGCAGTTCTTC. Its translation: CASSLAREQFF.

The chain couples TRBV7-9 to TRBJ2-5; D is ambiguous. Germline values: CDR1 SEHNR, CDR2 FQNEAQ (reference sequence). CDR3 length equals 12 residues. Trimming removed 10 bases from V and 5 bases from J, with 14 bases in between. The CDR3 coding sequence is TGTGCCATTCCCGACACACAGGAGACCCAGTACTTC. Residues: CAIPDTQETQYF.

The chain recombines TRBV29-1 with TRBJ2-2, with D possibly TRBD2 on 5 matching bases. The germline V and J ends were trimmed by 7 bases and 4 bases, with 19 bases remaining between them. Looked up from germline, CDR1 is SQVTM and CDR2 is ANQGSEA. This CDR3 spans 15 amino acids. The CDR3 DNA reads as TGCAGCGCCCCAGCCGGAGGCCGTGGCACCGGGGAGCTGTTTTTT. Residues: CSAPAGGRGTGELFF.

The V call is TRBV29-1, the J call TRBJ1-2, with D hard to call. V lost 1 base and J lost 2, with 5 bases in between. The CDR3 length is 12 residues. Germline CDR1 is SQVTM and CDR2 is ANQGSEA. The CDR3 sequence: CSVEARNYGYTF. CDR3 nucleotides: TGCAGCGTTGAAGCCAGAAACTATGGCTACACCTTC.

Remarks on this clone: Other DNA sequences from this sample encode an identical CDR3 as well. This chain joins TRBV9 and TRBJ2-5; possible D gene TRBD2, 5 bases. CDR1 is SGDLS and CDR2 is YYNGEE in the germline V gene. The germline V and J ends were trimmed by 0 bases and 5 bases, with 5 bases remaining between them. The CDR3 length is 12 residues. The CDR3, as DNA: TGTGCCAGCAGCGTAGGAGGGGAGACCCAGTACTTC. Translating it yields CASSVGGETQYF.

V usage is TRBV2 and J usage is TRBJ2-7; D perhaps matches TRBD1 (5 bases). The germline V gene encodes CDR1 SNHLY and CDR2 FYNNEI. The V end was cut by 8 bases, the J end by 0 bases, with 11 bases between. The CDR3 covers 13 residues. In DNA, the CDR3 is TGTGCCAGCTACCAGGGCCTCTCCTACGAGCAGTACTTC. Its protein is CASYQGLSYEQYF.

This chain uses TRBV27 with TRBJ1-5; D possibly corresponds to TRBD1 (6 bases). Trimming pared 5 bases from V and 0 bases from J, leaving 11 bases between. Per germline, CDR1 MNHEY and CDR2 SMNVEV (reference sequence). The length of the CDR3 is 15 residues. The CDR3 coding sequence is TGTGCCAGCAGTCCGCTGGACAGTAGCAATCAGCCCCAGCATTTT. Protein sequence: CASSPLDSSNQPQHF.

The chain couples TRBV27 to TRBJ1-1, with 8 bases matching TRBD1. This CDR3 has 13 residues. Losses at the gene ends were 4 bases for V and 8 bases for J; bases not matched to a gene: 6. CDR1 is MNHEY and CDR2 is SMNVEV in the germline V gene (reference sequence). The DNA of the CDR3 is TGTGCCAGCAGTTCGTCGAACAGGGGGGAAGCTTTCTTT. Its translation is CASSSSNRGEAFF.

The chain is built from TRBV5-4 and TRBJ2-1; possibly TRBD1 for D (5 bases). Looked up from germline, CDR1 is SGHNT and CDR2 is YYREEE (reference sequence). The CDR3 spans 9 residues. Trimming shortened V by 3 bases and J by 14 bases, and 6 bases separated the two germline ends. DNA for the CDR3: TGTGCCAGCAGCTCGACAGAGTTCTTC. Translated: CASSSTEFF.

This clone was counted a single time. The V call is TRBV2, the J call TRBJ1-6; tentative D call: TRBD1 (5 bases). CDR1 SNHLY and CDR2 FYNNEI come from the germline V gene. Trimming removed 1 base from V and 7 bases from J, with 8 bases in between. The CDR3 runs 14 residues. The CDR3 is CASSEGQSNSPLHF. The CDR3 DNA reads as TGTGCCAGCAGTGAAGGACAGTCAAATTCACCCCTCCACTTT.

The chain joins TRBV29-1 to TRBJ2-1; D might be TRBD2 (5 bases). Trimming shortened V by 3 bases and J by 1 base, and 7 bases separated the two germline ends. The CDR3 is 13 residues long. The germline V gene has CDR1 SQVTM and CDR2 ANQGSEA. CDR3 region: CSVERRSYNEQFF. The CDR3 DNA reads TGCAGCGTTGAGAGGAGGTCCTACAATGAGCAGTTCTTC.

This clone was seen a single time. The CDR3 DNA reads as TGTGCCTGGAGTCATGTGGGGGCCGGGGGCTATGGCTACACCTTC. Protein product: CAWSHVGAGGYGYTF. The rearrangement links TRBV30 to TRBJ1-2, with a possible D match to TRBD1 (6 bases). Germline loops: CDR1 GTSNPN, CDR2 SVGIG (reference sequence). The CDR3 runs 15 residues. V was shortened by 2 bases and J by 4 bases, with 17 bases between the two germline ends.

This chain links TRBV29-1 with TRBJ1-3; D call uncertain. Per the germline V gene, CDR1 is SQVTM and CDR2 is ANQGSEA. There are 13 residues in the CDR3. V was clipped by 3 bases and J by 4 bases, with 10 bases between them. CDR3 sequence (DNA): TGCAGCGTTGAGGAGGCGGGAGGAAACACCATATATTTT. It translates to CSVEEAGGNTIYF.